This TCR beta chain originates from a study of OX40 agonist ivuxolimab in advanced cancers. Across the whole study: A male proportion of under 90% was recorded, with mean age around 55 years and range roughly 20 to 90.

The CDR3 is 11 residues long. CDR1 DFQATT and CDR2 SNEGSKA come from the germline V gene (reference sequence). V was trimmed by 3 bases and J by 3 bases, leaving 3 bases between them. The repertoire was sequenced with immunoSEQ multiplex PCR; TCRdb's copy has only in-frame clones and lacks some. Among about 90,000 clones, roughly 85% were seen once, and the ten largest hold approximately 1.5%. Sequences were derived from CD4+ or CD8+ T cells sorted from blood, sampled in a trial of the OX40 agonist ivuxolimab. This chain links TRBV20-1 with TRBJ2-1; D uncertain. This clonotype originated in an adult with an advanced solid tumor such as melanoma, head and neck, liver or kidney cancer. The CDR3 nucleotides read TGCAGTGCTAGTATCTACAATGAGCAGTTCTTC. This codes for CSASIYNEQFF.